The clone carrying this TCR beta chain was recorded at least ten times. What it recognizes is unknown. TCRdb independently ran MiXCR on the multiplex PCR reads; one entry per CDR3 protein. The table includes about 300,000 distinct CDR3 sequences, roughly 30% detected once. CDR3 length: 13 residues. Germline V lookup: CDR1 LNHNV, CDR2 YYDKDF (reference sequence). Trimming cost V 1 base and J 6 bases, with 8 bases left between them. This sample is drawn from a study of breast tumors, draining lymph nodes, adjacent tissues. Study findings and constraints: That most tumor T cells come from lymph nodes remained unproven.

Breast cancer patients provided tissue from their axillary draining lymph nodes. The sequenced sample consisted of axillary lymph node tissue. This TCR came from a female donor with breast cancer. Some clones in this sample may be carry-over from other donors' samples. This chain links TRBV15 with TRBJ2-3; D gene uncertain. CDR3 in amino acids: CATSRVPRDTQYF. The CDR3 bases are TGTGCCACCAGCAGAGTTCCGCGGGATACGCAGTATTTT.